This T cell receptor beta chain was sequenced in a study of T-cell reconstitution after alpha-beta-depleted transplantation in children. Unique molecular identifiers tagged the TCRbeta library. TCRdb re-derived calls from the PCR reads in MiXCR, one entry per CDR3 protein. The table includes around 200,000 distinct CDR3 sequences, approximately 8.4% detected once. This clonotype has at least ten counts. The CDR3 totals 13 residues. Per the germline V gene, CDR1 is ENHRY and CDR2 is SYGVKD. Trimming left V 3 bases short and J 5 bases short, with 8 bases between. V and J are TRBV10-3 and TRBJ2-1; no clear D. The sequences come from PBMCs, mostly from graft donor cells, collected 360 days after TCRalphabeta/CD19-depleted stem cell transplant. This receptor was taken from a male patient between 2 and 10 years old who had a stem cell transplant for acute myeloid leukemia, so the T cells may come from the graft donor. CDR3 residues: CAISDKANNEQFF. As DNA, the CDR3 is TGTGCCATCAGTGATAAGGCTAACAATGAGCAGTTCTTC.